These 26 T cell receptor beta chains originate from one sample sequenced in a study of post-analysis software for immune sequencing data. General study points: A handful of TRBV segments were significantly more frequent in patients than in controls. TRBV5-6, TRBV5-1 and TRBV20-1 were among these segments.

TCR beta libraries were prepared from cDNA with unique molecular identifiers. TCRdb fed the PCR reads into MiXCR, producing one record per CDR3 protein. The sample carries some 260,000 distinct CDR3 sequences, 30% to 45% recorded once. These TCRs are of unknown antigen specificity. Sequencing used blood. These receptors were collected from a girl under 18 with multiple sclerosis.

With regard to this clonotype: Since a much larger clone is just one base distant, this may be a read error. The chain uses TRBV11-3 and TRBJ2-5; weak D call: TRBD1 (6 bases). Germline assignment: CDR1 SGHNT and CDR2 YENEEA. CDR3 length equals 13 residues. V was trimmed by 5 bases and J by 5 bases, leaving 12 bases between them. This CDR3 reads CASSIQGRETQYF. DNA of the CDR3: TGTGCCAGCAGCATACAGGGACGGGAGACCCAGTACTTC.

J is TRBJ1-5 and V is TRBV28; unclear D gene. The germline CDR1 and CDR2 sequences are MDHEN and SYDVKM. V gave up 3 bases and J gave up 3 bases, with 12 bases separating them. This CDR3 is built from 15 residues. CDR3 loop: CASSFFSPDNQPQHF. CDR3 sequence (DNA): TGTGCCAGCAGTTTTTTCTCACCCGACAATCAGCCCCAGCATTTT.

A note on this clonotype: This may stem from a read error, because a much larger clone lies one nucleotide away. It is likely a read error, because the conserved phenylalanine at the end of the CDR3 is missing. This chain links TRBV12-5 with TRBJ2-3; 9 nucleotides agree with TRBD2. V was pared by 2 bases and J by 5 bases, with 11 bases of the junction left unmatched. Germline V gene data show CDR1 as LGHNT and CDR2 as FRNRAP. The CDR3 is made up of 17 amino acids. Here the CDR3 reads CASGLFPGLAILDTQYL. CDR3 sequence (DNA): TGTGCTAGTGGTTTGTTCCCGGGACTAGCAATTTTAGATACGCAGTATCTT.

DNA for the CDR3: TGCAGTGCTAGAGCACCAGGGACAGGGGGCTACGAGCAGTACTTC. Encoded protein: CSARAPGTGGYEQYF. The chain carries TRBV20-1 and TRBJ2-7; 11 nucleotides line up with TRBD1. Per germline, CDR1 DFQATT and CDR2 SNEGSKA (reference sequence). The length of the CDR3 is 15 residues. Losses at the gene ends were 1 base for V and 3 bases for J; bases not matched to a gene: 5.

The V and J genes are TRBV2 and TRBJ1-5, with TRBD1 matching over 8 bases. The V and J ends lost 9 bases and 3 bases, in that order; junction bases with no gene match: 7. The CDR3 totals 14 residues. Germline V gene sequence: CDR1 SNHLY, CDR2 FYNNEI. DNA for the CDR3: TGTGCCAGTCTATCGGACAGGGACAATCAGCCCCAGCATTTT. It is translated as CASLSDRDNQPQHF. Filled out from reference TRBV2 and TRBJ1-5, the complete variable domain reads EPEVTQTPSHQVTQMGQEVILRCVPISNHLYFYWYRQILGQKVEFLVSFYNNEISEKSEIFDDQFSVERPDGSNFTLKIRSTKLEDSAMYFCASLSDRDNQPQHFGDGTRLSIL.

This clonotype showed up just a few times. V is TRBV10-3 and J is TRBJ1-5; 7 bases agree with TRBD1. V trimming: 10 bases; J trimming: 5 bases; junction bases outside the gene matches: 8. Germline V CDR1 and CDR2: ENHRY, SYGVKD. This CDR3 has 13 residues. CDR3 bases: TGTGCCAGCCACGACAGGGTCGATCAGCCCCAGCATTTT. This sequence encodes CASHDRVDQPQHF.

This clonotype was recorded a few times. The J gene is TRBJ1-2, the V gene TRBV14; D call uncertain. With 3 bases removed from V and 8 bases from J, the gap between germline ends came to 10 bases. This CDR3 region has 12 residues. Per germline, CDR1 SGHDN and CDR2 FVKESK. DNA of the CDR3: TGTGCCAGCAGCCACCCGTCACGGGGCTACACCTTC. Translating gives CASSHPSRGYTF.

Note on this clonotype: Being one base from a much bigger clone, this may be a read error. J is TRBJ2-7 and V is TRBV20-1, with TRBD2 matching over 7 bases. Germline V gene data show CDR1 as DFQATT and CDR2 as SNEGSKA (reference sequence). The J segment lost 7 bases and the V segment lost 1 base, leaving 13 bases of the junction unmatched. The CDR3 is made up of 15 amino acids. CDR3 in DNA: TGCAGTGCTAGAGCTCTAGGCGGGAGACACGATGAGCAGTACTTC. Encoded protein: CSARALGGRHDEQYF.

The rearrangement joins TRBV27 to TRBJ1-2, with 8 bases aligning to TRBD1. CDR1 is MNHEY and CDR2 is SMNVEV in the germline V gene (reference sequence). The J segment lost 4 bases and the V segment lost 5 bases, leaving 6 bases of the junction unmatched. The CDR3 covers 14 residues. CDR3 in amino acids: CASSLMGQAYGYTF. CDR3 nucleotides: TGTGCCAGCAGTCTTATGGGACAGGCCTATGGCTACACCTTC.

This clonotype was found once. This chain connects TRBV20-1 to TRBJ1-2; D ambiguous. The CDR3 loop spans 13 amino acids. Trimming removed 3 bases from V and 2 bases from J, with 10 bases in between. Germline lookup yields CDR1 DFQATT and CDR2 SNEGSKA (reference sequence). For the CDR3, the DNA is TGCAGTGCTAGGGCCGGGGTGAACTATGGCTACACCTTC. Residues: CSARAGVNYGYTF.

This clonotype was recorded many times. This CDR3 reads CSVRRTDTQYF. Here the CDR3 DNA reads TGCAGTGTACGGCGCACAGATACGCAGTATTTT. The chain couples TRBV20-1 to TRBJ2-3; D is undetermined. Per the germline V gene, CDR1 is DFQATT and CDR2 is SNEGSKA (reference sequence). Trimming removed 7 bases from V and 1 base from J, with 6 bases in between. There are 11 residues in the CDR3.

With regard to this clonotype: Possible read error: a much larger clone is one base away. The chain joins TRBV7-8 to TRBJ2-1; no definite D call. TRBJ2-7 explains the end of the DNA better; the J call may be wrong. The CDR3 runs 13 residues. The germline V gene has CDR1 SGHVS and CDR2 FQNEAQ. The CDR3 nucleotides read TGTGCCAGCAGCTTAGGGATGGAAAATGAGCAGTACTTC. Translated, it gives CASSLGMENEQYF.

On this clonotype: One base away lies a much larger clone, so this may be a sequencing read error. This chain joins TRBV5-1 and TRBJ2-3; D is undetermined. V dropped 6 bases and J dropped 2 bases, with 19 bases sitting between them. In germline, CDR1 is SGHRS, CDR2 YFSETQ. The CDR3 extends over 16 amino acids. The CDR3 nucleotides read TGCGCCAGCAACTTCCTCCGGCAGGAACTCACAGATACGCAGTATTTT. Translated: CASNFLRQELTDTQYF.

Details on this clonotype: This may arise from a read error, as a much more abundant clone is one base away. The chain employs TRBV4-2 and TRBJ1-5; D unclear. The CDR3 contains 17 residues. Germline CDR1 reads LGHNA; CDR2 reads YNFKEQ. The CDR3 sequence: CANSSTTGVRIGQPQHF. In nucleotides, the CDR3 is TGTGCCAACAGCTCCACCACCGGGGTTCGCATCGGTCAGCCCCAGCATTTT.

This clonotype has a count of ten or more. The rearrangement uses TRBV20-1 and TRBJ2-1, with TRBD1 matching over 9 bases. V lost 4 bases and J lost 7; bases outside the gene matches: 8. This CDR3 region has 14 residues. Germline CDR1 DFQATT, CDR2 SNEGSKA (reference sequence). The CDR3 coding sequence is TGCAGTGCTACACGACAGGGGGAGAAGAATGAGCAGTTCTTC. Translating it yields CSATRQGEKNEQFF.

CDR3 coding DNA: TGCGCCAGCAGCACAGAAGGGCTAGCGGAAAGGGCAGATACGCAGTATTTT. Protein product: CASSTEGLAERADTQYF. The chain employs TRBV5-1 and TRBJ2-3; 7 bases are shared with TRBD2. This CDR3 is 17 amino acids long. Germline CDR1 SGHRS, CDR2 YFSETQ. Trimming removed 4 bases from V and 4 bases from J; junction bases left unmatched: 15.

A note on this clonotype: A much larger clone differs by one base, so this may be a read error. The genes are TRBV6-1 and TRBJ1-5; TRBD1 aligns across 7 bases. The germline V gene has CDR1 MNHNS and CDR2 SASEGT. This CDR3 has 15 amino acids. The V segment lost 5 bases and the J segment 4 bases; nucleotides outside the gene matches: 8. The CDR3 reads CASSPGAGGNQPQHF. In nucleotides, the CDR3 is TGTGCCAGCAGTCCCGGGGCAGGGGGGAATCAGCCCCAGCATTTT.

This clonotype was found many times. The rearrangement links TRBV3-1 to TRBJ2-5, with 9 bases lining up with TRBD1. Germline V gene data show CDR1 as LGHDT and CDR2 as YNNKEL (reference sequence). V lost 4 bases and J lost 5; bases outside the gene matches: 8. The CDR3 length is 15 residues. The CDR3 protein is CASSPPDRGFETQYF. In nucleotides, the CDR3 is TGTGCCAGCAGCCCTCCTGACAGGGGGTTCGAGACCCAGTACTTC.

At least ten counts were recorded for this clonotype. The rearrangement links TRBV29-1 to TRBJ1-1, with 7 bases fitting TRBD1. The CDR3 length is 12 residues. The V and J ends lost 6 bases and 3 bases, in that order; junction bases with no gene match: 4. Germline V gene sequence: CDR1 SQVTM, CDR2 ANQGSEA. This CDR3 is CSVVTGDTEAFF. CDR3 in DNA: TGCAGCGTGGTTACAGGGGACACTGAAGCTTTCTTT. Full variable domain (outside the CDR3, taken from reference TRBV29-1 and TRBJ1-1): SAVISQKPSRDICQRGTSLTIQCQVDSQVTMMFWYRQQPGQSLTLIATANQGSEATYESGFVIDKFPISRPNLTFSTLTVSNMSPEDSSIYLCSVVTGDTEAFFGQGTRLTVV.

This clonotype came up many times. The gene calls are TRBV5-5 and TRBJ1-1; possibly TRBD1 for D (6 bases). CDR1 and CDR2 from the germline V gene are SGHKS and YYEKEE (reference sequence). V was cut by 4 bases and J by 0 bases, with 7 bases left in between. The CDR3 is made up of 13 amino acids. In DNA, the CDR3 is TGTGCCAGCAGCCGGGACATGAACACTGAAGCTTTCTTT. Residues: CASSRDMNTEAFF.

The chain combines TRBV28 with TRBJ2-2; D is unresolved. The CDR3 totals 12 residues. Germline CDR1 is MDHEN and CDR2 is SYDVKM. V lost 3 bases, J lost 6 bases, and 5 bases lay in between. The DNA of the CDR3 is TGTGCCAGCAGTTTTTTTCCCGGGGAGCTGTTTTTT. This codes for CASSFFPGELFF.

This sequence joins TRBV6-5 and TRBJ1-1; D is perhaps TRBD1 (5 bases). The length of the CDR3 is 15 residues. V gave up 5 bases and J gave up 1 base, with 14 bases separating them. CDR1 and CDR2 from the germline V gene are MNHEY and SVGAGI. CDR3 sequence (DNA): TGTGCCAGCAGTCGCACCTGGGGGGGGAACACTGAAGCTTTCTTT. Translated: CASSRTWGGNTEAFF.

Comments on this clonotype: A much bigger clone sits one base away, suggesting this may be a read error. No conserved phenylalanine or tryptophan ends this CDR3, so it is likely a read error. The chain uses TRBV20-1 and TRBJ2-3; maybe TRBD1 (5 bases). The CDR3 sequence is 11 residues long. The germline CDR1 and CDR2 sequences are DFQATT and SNEGSKA (reference sequence). The CDR3: CSASRADTQYC. Here the CDR3 DNA reads TGCAGTGCTAGCAGGGCAGACACGCAGTATTGT.

A word on this clonotype: At one of its ends the junction is not consistent with the germline gene, which may arise from a read error. J is TRBJ2-3 and V is TRBV9; TRBD1 aligns across 7 bases. The CDR3 is 16 residues long. Germline assignment: CDR1 SGDLS and CDR2 YYNGEE. The CDR3 region is CAGSGTGTEDTDTQYF. The DNA of the CDR3 is TGTGCCGGCAGCGGAACCGGGACAGAAGACACAGATACGCAGTATTTT.

About this clonotype: Just one base apart from a much larger clone, this may be a read error. The chain recombines TRBV20-1 with TRBJ2-5, with D tentatively TRBD2 (5 bases). Germline CDR1 DFQATT, CDR2 SNEGSKA (reference sequence). The CDR3 covers 16 residues. The V end lost 3 bases, the J end lost 11 bases, and 28 bases lay between the germline ends. The CDR3 reads CSARDRRRLNYNEQYF. In DNA form, the CDR3 reads TGCAGTGCTAGGGACCGGCGGAGACTAAACTACAATGAGCAGTACTTC.

This clonotype was detected ten times or more. The chain joins TRBV12-3 or TRBV12-4 to TRBJ2-3; D is unclear. This CDR3 contains 15 residues. V lost 2 bases and J 5 bases, leaving 14 bases between the germline ends. The chain's CDR3 is CASSLLGPGGDTQYF. In DNA, the CDR3 is TGTGCCAGCAGTTTACTGGGTCCCGGCGGAGATACGCAGTATTTT.